The text below deals with one T cell receptor beta chain. The antigen is undetermined. The data were produced by immunoSEQ multiplex PCR, yet TCRdb's version contains in-frame clones alone and is incomplete. The table shows a few million clones, with roughly 95% occurring only once. This entry is derived from a study of shared clonotypes between healthy human individuals. Study conclusions and caveats: The study's rarefaction showed incomplete sorted-subset sequencing despite large depth.

The germline V gene has CDR1 SGHAT and CDR2 FQDESV (reference sequence). This CDR3 spans 13 amino acids. Deletions cut 4 bases from V and 1 base from J, with 7 bases between. Naivety among CD8 cells was defined by CD45RO negativity and positive CCR7 selection, thereby excluding terminally differentiated effector memory CD45RA+ cells. The V gene is TRBV11-1, the J gene TRBJ1-1; tentatively, D is TRBD1 (5 bases). The source is a man between 18 and 35 years old in good health. Some clones in this sample may be carry-over from other donors' samples. Sequenced: naive CD8+ T cells from PBMCs. The CDR3 DNA reads TGTGCCAGCAGCTATACAGGGAACACTGAAGCTTTCTTT. Translating it yields CASSYTGNTEAFF. The full variable domain, rest sourced from reference TRBV11-1 and TRBJ1-1, is EAEVAQSPRYKITEKSQAVAFWCDPISGHATLYWYRQILGQGPELLVQFQDESVVDDSQLPKDRFSAERLKGVDSTLKIQPAELGDSAMYLCASSYTGNTEAFFGQGTRLTVV.